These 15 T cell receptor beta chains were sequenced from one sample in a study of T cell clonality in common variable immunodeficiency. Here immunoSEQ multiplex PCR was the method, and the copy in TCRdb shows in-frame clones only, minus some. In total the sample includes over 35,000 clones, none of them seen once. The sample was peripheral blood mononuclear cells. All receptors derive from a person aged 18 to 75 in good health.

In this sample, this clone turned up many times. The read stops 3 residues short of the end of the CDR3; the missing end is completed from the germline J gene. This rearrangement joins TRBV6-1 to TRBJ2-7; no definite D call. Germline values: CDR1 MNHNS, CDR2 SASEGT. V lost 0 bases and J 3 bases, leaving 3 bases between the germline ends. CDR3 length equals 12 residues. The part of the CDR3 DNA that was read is TGTGCCAGCAGTGAAGCCTTCTACGAG. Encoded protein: CASSEAFYE. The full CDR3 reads CASSEAFYEQYF.

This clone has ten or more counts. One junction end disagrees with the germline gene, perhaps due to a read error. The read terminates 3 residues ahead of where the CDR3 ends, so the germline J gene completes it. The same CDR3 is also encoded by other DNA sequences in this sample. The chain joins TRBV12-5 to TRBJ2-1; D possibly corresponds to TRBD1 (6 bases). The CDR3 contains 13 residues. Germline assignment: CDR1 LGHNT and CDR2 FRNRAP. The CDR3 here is CASGLGANNEQFF. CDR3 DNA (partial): TGTGCTAGCGGTTTGGGGGCAAACAATGAG. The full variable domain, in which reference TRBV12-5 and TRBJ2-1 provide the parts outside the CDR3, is DARVTQTPRHKVTEMGQEVTMRCQPILGHNTVFWYRQTMMQGLELLAYFRNRAPLDDSGMPKDRFSAEMPDATLATLKIQPSEPRDSAVYFCASGLGANNEQFFGPGTRLTVL.

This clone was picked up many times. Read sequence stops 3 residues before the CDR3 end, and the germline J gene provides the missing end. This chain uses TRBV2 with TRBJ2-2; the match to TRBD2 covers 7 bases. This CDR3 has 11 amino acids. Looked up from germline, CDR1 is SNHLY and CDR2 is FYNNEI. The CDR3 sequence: CIGGDTGELFF. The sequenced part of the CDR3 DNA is TGTATTGGGGGGGACACCGGGGAG.

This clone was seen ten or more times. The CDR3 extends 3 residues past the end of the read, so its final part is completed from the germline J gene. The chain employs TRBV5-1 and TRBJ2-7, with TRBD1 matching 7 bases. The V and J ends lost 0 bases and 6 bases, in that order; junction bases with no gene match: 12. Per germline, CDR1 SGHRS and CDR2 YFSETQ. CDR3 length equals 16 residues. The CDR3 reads CASSLEDRAGLSEQYF. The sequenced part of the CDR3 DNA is TGCGCCAGCAGCTTGGAAGACAGGGCGGGTCTTTCCGAG. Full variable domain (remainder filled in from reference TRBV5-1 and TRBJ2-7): KAGVTQTPRYLIKTRGQQVTLSCSPISGHRSVSWYQQTPGQGLQFLFEYFSETQRNKGNFPGRFSGRQFSNSRSEMNVSTLELGDSALYLCASSLEDRAGLSEQYFGPGTRLTVT.

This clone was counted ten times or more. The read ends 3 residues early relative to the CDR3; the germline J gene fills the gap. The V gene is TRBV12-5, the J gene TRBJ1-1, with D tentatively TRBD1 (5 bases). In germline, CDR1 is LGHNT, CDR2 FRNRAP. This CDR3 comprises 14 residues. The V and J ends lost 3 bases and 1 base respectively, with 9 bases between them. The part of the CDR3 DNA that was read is TGTGCTAGTGGTTTCGCAGACAGGAACACTGAA. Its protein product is CASGFADRNTE. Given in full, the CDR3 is CASGFADRNTEAFF.

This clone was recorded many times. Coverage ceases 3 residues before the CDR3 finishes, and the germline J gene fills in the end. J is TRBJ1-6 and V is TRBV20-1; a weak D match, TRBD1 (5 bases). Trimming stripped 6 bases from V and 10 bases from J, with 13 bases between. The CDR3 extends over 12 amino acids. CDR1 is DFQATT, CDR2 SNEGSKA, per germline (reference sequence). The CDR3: CSATAGMSPLHF. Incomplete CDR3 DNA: TGCAGTGCCACGGCAGGGATGTCACCC.

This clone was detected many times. The CDR3 bases that were read are TGTGCCAGCAGTTTGGGCTACACCTCTGGAAACACC. This codes for CASSLGYTSGNT. From start to end, the CDR3 is CASSLGYTSGNTIYF. V is TRBV28 and J is TRBJ1-3; D is uncertain. The read ends 3 residues before the CDR3 terminus; that terminus is restored from the germline J gene. The germline gives CDR1 MDHEN, CDR2 SYDVKM. V lost 3 bases and J lost 0, with 9 bases in between. The CDR3 consists of 15 residues.

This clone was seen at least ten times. This CDR3 reads CSARSRGVGSGANVLTF. The DNA read from the CDR3 is TGCAGTGCTAGAAGCAGGGGGGTCGGCTCTGGGGCCAACGTC. The rearrangement links TRBV20-1 to TRBJ2-6, with D perhaps matching TRBD1 (7 bases). The missing CDR3 end, 3 residues past where the read stops, is filled in from the germline J gene. Germline CDR1 is DFQATT and CDR2 is SNEGSKA (reference sequence). The V end lost 2 bases, the J end lost 0 bases, and 14 bases lay between the germline ends. This CDR3 contains 17 residues.

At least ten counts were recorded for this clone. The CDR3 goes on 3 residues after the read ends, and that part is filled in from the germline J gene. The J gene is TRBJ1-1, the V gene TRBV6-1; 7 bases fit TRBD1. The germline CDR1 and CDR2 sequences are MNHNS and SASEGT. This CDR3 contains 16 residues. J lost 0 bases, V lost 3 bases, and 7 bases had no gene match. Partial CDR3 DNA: TGTGCCAGCAGTGAGGATCCCGGGACAGTGAACACTGAA. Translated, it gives CASSEDPGTVNTE. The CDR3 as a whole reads CASSEDPGTVNTEAFF.

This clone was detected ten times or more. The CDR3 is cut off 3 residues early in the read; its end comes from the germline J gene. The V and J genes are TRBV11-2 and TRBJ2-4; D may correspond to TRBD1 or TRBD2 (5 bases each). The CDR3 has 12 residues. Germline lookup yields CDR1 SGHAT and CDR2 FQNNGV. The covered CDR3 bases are TGTGCCAGCAGCTTTCCCAGGGAGACT. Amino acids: CASSFPRET. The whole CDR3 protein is CASSFPRETQYF.

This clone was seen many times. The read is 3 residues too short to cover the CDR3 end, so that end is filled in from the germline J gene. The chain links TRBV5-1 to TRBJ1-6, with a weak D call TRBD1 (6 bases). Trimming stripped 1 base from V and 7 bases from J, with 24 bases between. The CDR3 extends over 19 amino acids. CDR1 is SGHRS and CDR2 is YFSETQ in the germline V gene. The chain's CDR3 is CASSLIPRTALLGNSPLHF. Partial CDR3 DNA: TGCGCCAGCAGCTTGATTCCCCGGACAGCCCTTTTGGGGAATTCACCC.

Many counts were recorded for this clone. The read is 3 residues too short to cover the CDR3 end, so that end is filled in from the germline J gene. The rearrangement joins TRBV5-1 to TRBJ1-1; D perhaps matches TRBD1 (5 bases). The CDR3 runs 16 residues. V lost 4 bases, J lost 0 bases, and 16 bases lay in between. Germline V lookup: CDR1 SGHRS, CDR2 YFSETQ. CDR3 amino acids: CASSMTEPGLNTEAFF. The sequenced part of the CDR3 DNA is TGCGCCAGCAGCATGACAGAACCAGGCCTGAACACTGAA.

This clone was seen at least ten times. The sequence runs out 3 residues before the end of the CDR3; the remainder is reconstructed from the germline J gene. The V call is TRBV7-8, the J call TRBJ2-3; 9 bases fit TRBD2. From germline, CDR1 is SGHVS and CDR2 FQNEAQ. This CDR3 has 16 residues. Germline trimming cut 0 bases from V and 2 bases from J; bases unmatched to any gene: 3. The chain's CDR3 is CASSLATSGHTDTQYF. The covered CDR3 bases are TGTGCCAGCAGCTTAGCGACTAGCGGACACACAGATACG.

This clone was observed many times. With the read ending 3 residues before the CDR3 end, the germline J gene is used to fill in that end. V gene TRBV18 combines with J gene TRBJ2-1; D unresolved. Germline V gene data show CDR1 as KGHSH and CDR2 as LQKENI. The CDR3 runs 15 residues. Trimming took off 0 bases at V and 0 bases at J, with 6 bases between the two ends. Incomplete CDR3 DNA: TGTGCCAGCTCACCACCCTCCCGCTCCTACAATGAG. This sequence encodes CASSPPSRSYNE. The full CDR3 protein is CASSPPSRSYNEQFF.

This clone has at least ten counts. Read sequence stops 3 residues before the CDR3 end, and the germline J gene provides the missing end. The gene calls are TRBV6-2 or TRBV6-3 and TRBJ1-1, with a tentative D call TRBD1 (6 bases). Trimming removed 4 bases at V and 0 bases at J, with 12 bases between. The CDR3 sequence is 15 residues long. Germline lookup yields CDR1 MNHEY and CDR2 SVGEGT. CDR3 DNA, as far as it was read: TGTGCCAGCAGTTCGCGGAGACAGGTGAACACTGAA. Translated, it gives CASSSRRQVNTE. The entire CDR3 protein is CASSSRRQVNTEAFF.